Listed below are T cell receptor beta chains from one sample, sequenced in a study of neurological immune-mediated disorders. TCRdb processed the 5' RACE reads anew with MiXCR; each CDR3 protein has one entry. This table holds tens of thousands of distinct CDR3 sequences, nearly 10% found once. Sequencing was carried out using PBMCs. These receptor sequences come from a man aged 25-45 years in good health. The CDR3 runs from the conserved cysteine through the conserved F or W. D genes are given only for firm matches. The size field is filled for only some rows; it gives once, few, many or a size class.

TRBV11-2	TRBJ2-3	-	many	TGTGCCAGCAGCACTGGCATACCTGGCACAGATACGCAGTATTTT	CASSTGIPGTDTQYF
TRBV11-2	TRBJ2-5	TRBD1	many	TGTGCCAGCAGCTCCCAGGCTGGGACAGGGGGGACCCAGTACTTC	CASSSQAGTGGTQYF
TRBV20-1	TRBJ2-1	-	many	TGCAGTGCTACGGGCCTAGCGAACAATGAGCAGTTCTTC	CSATGLANNEQFF
TRBV7-6	TRBJ2-2	TRBD1	many	TGTGCCAGCAGCAGGGGGCACACCGGGGAGCTGTTTTTT	CASSRGHTGELFF
TRBV5-1	TRBJ2-2	-	few	TGCGCCAGCAGCTTGGGTCTAGTCAGTGGCACCGGGGAGCTGTTTTTT	CASSLGLVSGTGELFF
TRBV27	TRBJ2-7	-	many	TGTGCCAGCAGTTTAGGGCAGGGCCCCTACGAGCAGTACTTC	CASSLGQGPYEQYF
TRBV6-2/TRBV6-3	TRBJ1-5	-	many	TGTGCCAGCAGTTACTCGACAGATAGCAATCAGCCCCAGCATTTT	CASSYSTDSNQPQHF
TRBV6-6	TRBJ2-1	TRBD2	many	TGTGCCAGCTCGATAGCGGGAGGGCCCAATGAGCAGTTCTTC	CASSIAGGPNEQFF
TRBV2	TRBJ2-2	-	-	TGTGCCAGCATGGAGGGTATGGGCACCGGGGAGCTGTTTTTT	CASMEGMGTGELFF
TRBV7-2	TRBJ1-5	TRBD1	many	TGTGCCAGCAGCCCGGGACAGACCAATCAGCCCCAGCATTTT	CASSPGQTNQPQHF
TRBV7-2	TRBJ2-7	-	many	TGTGCCAGCAGCTACAAAACGTCCTTCGGCTACGAGCAGTACTTC	CASSYKTSFGYEQYF
TRBV24-1	TRBJ2-5	-	many	TGTGCCACCAGTGATTTAACAGCGGCTAGCCAAGAGACCCAGTACTTC	CATSDLTAASQETQYF
TRBV7-2	TRBJ1-5	-	many	TGTGCCAGCAGCTTAGGTCAAGGAAGCAATCAGCCCCAGCATTTT	CASSLGQGSNQPQHF
TRBV24-1	TRBJ1-2	-	many	TGTGCCACCAGTGGGCGTGGAGGCTACACCTTC	CATSGRGGYTF
TRBV11-2	TRBJ2-3	-	-	TGTGCCAGCAGCTCAGACACAGATACGCAGTATTTT	CASSSDTDTQYF
TRBV4-2	TRBJ2-1	-	many	TGTGCCAGCAGCCCCACCATCGGGACTTCCTCCTACAATGAGCAGTTCTTC	CASSPTIGTSSYNEQFF
TRBV10-2	TRBJ2-7	-	many	TGCGCCAGCAGTGACGCGGGATCCTACGAGCAGTACTTC	CASSDAGSYEQYF
TRBV18	TRBJ2-3	-	-	TGTGCCAGCTCAGCACTCACGGGCCCGTCCCGGGACACAGATACGCAGTATTTT	CASSALTGPSRDTDTQYF